Listed below are T cell receptor beta chains from one sample, sequenced in a study of regulatory T cells in long-lasting Graves disease. Via MiXCR, TCRdb re-called the multiplex PCR reads, giving one row per CDR3 protein. The sample has hundreds of thousands of distinct CDR3 sequences, around 30% seen once; the top ten hold 40% to 55%. The sample in question was peripheral blood mononuclear cells (PBMCs), obtained when the disease was refractory, from a patient treated with antithyroid drugs. Every receptor here comes from a female donor with Graves disease. CDR3s include the opening cysteine and the closing phenylalanine or tryptophan. D genes are given only for firm matches. Not every row has a clone size; where given, it reads once, few, many or a size class.

j_call: TRBJ1-5
d_call: -
cdr3_length: 13
clone_size: -
v_call: TRBV6-1
cdr3_aa: CASRALGNQPQHF
cdr3_nt: TGTGCCAGCAGGGCTTTGGGCAATCAGCCCCAGCATTTT

j_call: TRBJ2-7
d_call: TRBD2
cdr3_length: 14
clone_size: -
v_call: TRBV2
cdr3_aa: CASRPTSGKHEQYF
cdr3_nt: TGTGCCAGCAGACCGACTAGCGGGAAACACGAGCAGTACTTC

j_call: TRBJ1-6
d_call: TRBD1
cdr3_length: 15
clone_size: few
v_call: TRBV7-9
cdr3_aa: CASSSTGADNSPLHF
cdr3_nt: TGTGCCAGCAGCAGCACAGGGGCGGATAATTCACCCCTCCACTTT

j_call: TRBJ1-2
d_call: -
cdr3_length: 15
clone_size: few
v_call: TRBV2
cdr3_aa: CASSVGAVSNYGYTF
cdr3_nt: TGTGCCAGCAGTGTCGGGGCAGTCTCTAACTATGGCTACACCTTC

j_call: TRBJ1-1
d_call: -
cdr3_length: 15
clone_size: few
v_call: TRBV3-1
cdr3_aa: CASSQEGTDNTEAFF
cdr3_nt: TGTGCCAGCAGCCAAGAGGGGACCGATAACACTGAAGCTTTCTTT

j_call: TRBJ1-2
d_call: -
cdr3_length: 15
clone_size: few
v_call: TRBV12-3/TRBV12-4
cdr3_aa: CASSLKGGYNYGYTF
cdr3_nt: TGTGCCAGCAGTTTAAAGGGAGGGTATAACTATGGCTACACCTTC

j_call: TRBJ1-2
d_call: -
cdr3_length: 13
clone_size: many
v_call: TRBV12-3/TRBV12-4
cdr3_aa: CASSETGSYGYTF
cdr3_nt: TGTGCCAGCAGCGAGACAGGCTCCTATGGCTACACCTTC

j_call: TRBJ1-2
d_call: TRBD1
cdr3_length: 12
clone_size: many
v_call: TRBV2
cdr3_aa: CASSNRGNGYTF
cdr3_nt: TGTGCCAGCAGCAACAGGGGCAACGGCTACACCTTC

j_call: TRBJ1-1
d_call: TRBD1
cdr3_length: 14
clone_size: few
v_call: TRBV3-1
cdr3_aa: CASSQDLGTAEAFF
cdr3_nt: TGTGCCAGCAGCCAAGATTTAGGGACAGCTGAAGCTTTCTTT

j_call: TRBJ2-2
d_call: TRBD2
cdr3_length: 15
clone_size: many
v_call: TRBV2
cdr3_aa: CARRRLAGETGELFF
cdr3_nt: TGTGCCAGGAGACGATTAGCGGGAGAGACCGGGGAGCTGTTTTTT

j_call: TRBJ1-5
d_call: TRBD1
cdr3_length: 16
clone_size: many
v_call: TRBV28
cdr3_aa: CASSLAGQGINQPQHF
cdr3_nt: TGTGCCAGCAGTCTGGCGGGACAGGGAATCAATCAGCCCCAGCATTTT

j_call: TRBJ2-1
d_call: TRBD1
cdr3_length: 12
clone_size: few
v_call: TRBV2
cdr3_aa: CAIRQGRNEQFF
cdr3_nt: TGTGCCATCCGACAGGGGCGTAATGAGCAGTTCTTC

j_call: TRBJ2-7
d_call: TRBD2
cdr3_length: 15
clone_size: -
v_call: TRBV11-2
cdr3_aa: CASTPGRGDIYEQYF
cdr3_nt: TGTGCCAGCACCCCGGGGCGGGGGGACATCTACGAGCAGTACTTC

j_call: TRBJ2-7
d_call: TRBD1
cdr3_length: 15
clone_size: -
v_call: TRBV5-1
cdr3_aa: CASSTMGQGRGEQYF
cdr3_nt: TGCGCCAGCAGCACCATGGGACAGGGAAGAGGCGAGCAGTACTTC

j_call: TRBJ2-7
d_call: -
cdr3_length: 13
clone_size: -
v_call: TRBV9
cdr3_aa: CASSVGAGYEQYF
cdr3_nt: TGTGCCAGCAGCGTAGGGGCAGGTTACGAGCAGTACTTC

j_call: TRBJ1-1
d_call: -
cdr3_length: 14
clone_size: many
v_call: TRBV28
cdr3_aa: CASSLYQGISEAFF
cdr3_nt: TGTGCCAGCAGTTTATACCAGGGAATATCTGAAGCTTTCTTT

j_call: TRBJ1-5
d_call: -
cdr3_length: 20
clone_size: few
v_call: TRBV7-3
cdr3_aa: CASNLCQGPHHFYSNQPQHF
cdr3_nt: TGTGCCAGCAACTTATGTCAGGGCCCCCACCACTTCTATAGCAATCAGCCCCAGCATTTT

j_call: TRBJ1-3
d_call: -
cdr3_length: 15
clone_size: few
v_call: TRBV12-3/TRBV12-4
cdr3_aa: CASSFGHPSGNTIYF
cdr3_nt: TGTGCCAGCAGTTTCGGACATCCCTCTGGAAACACCATATATTTT

j_call: TRBJ2-7
d_call: -
cdr3_length: 16
clone_size: -
v_call: TRBV11-2
cdr3_aa: CASAPRAGPPKGEQYF
cdr3_nt: TGTGCCAGCGCCCCGAGGGCGGGACCACCTAAGGGCGAGCAGTACTTC

j_call: TRBJ2-2
d_call: -
cdr3_length: 16
clone_size: -
v_call: TRBV2
cdr3_aa: CASSLVAGTYTGELFF
cdr3_nt: TGTGCCAGCAGTTTAGTGGCAGGAACCTACACCGGGGAGCTGTTTTTT

j_call: TRBJ1-1
d_call: -
cdr3_length: 13
clone_size: -
v_call: TRBV6-5
cdr3_aa: CASSYSTRGEGFF
cdr3_nt: TGTGCCAGCAGTTACTCGACTAGAGGGGAGGGTTTCTTT

j_call: TRBJ2-6
d_call: -
cdr3_length: 18
clone_size: few
v_call: TRBV11-2
cdr3_aa: CASSLAKGRSSGANVLTF
cdr3_nt: TGTGCCAGCAGCTTAGCAAAGGGCCGGAGCTCTGGGGCCAACGTCCTGACTTTC

j_call: TRBJ2-5
d_call: TRBD2
cdr3_length: 12
clone_size: -
v_call: TRBV6-1
cdr3_aa: CASSSGGGSQYF
cdr3_nt: TGTGCCAGCAGCAGCGGGGGTGGTTCCCAGTACTTC

j_call: TRBJ2-1
d_call: TRBD1
cdr3_length: 14
clone_size: few
v_call: TRBV7-3
cdr3_aa: CASSLRDRLNEQFF
cdr3_nt: TGTGCCAGCAGCTTAAGGGACAGGTTGAATGAGCAGTTCTTC

j_call: TRBJ1-5
d_call: TRBD1
cdr3_length: 14
clone_size: -
v_call: TRBV6-1
cdr3_aa: CASADRVVDQPQHF
cdr3_nt: TGTGCCAGCGCCGACAGGGTCGTCGATCAGCCCCAGCATTTT

j_call: TRBJ2-5
d_call: TRBD2
cdr3_length: 17
clone_size: few
v_call: TRBV6-5
cdr3_aa: CASSYLAGAVGEETQYF
cdr3_nt: TGTGCCAGCAGTTACTTGGCGGGAGCAGTGGGGGAAGAGACCCAGTACTTC

j_call: TRBJ1-5
d_call: -
cdr3_length: 13
clone_size: -
v_call: TRBV30
cdr3_aa: CAWSPGVDQPQHF
cdr3_nt: TGTGCCTGGAGTCCCGGGGTTGATCAGCCCCAGCATTTT